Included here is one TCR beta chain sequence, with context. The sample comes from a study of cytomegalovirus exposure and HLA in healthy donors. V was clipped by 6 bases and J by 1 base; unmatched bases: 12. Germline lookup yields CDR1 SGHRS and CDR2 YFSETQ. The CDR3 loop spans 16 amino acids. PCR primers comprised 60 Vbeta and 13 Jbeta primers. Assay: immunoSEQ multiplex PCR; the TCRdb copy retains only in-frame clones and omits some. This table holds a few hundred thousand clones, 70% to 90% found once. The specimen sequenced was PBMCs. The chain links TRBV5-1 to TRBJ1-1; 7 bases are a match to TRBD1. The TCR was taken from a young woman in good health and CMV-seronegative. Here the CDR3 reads CASNNPDRQQNTEAFF. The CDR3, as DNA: TGCGCCAGCAACAATCCGGACAGGCAGCAGAACACTGAAGCTTTCTTT.